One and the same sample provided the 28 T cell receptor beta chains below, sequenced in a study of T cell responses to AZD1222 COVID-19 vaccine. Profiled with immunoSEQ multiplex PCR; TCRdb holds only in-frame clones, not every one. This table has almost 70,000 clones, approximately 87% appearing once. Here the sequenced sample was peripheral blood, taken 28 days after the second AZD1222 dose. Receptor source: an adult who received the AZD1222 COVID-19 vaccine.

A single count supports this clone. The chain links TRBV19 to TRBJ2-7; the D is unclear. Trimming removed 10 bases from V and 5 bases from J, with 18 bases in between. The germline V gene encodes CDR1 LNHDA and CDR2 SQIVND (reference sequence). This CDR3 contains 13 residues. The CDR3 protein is CATVGRNENEQYF. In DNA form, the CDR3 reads TGTGCCACCGTCGGGCGGAATGAGAACGAGCAGTACTTC.

The CDR3 DNA follows: TGTGCCCTGTTGGGGGCTGACTATGGCTACACCTTC. This codes for CALLGADYGYTF. This sequence joins TRBV12-3 or TRBV12-4 and TRBJ1-2, with TRBD1 as a possible D gene (6 bases). There are 12 residues in the CDR3. Trimming took off 11 bases at V and 3 bases at J, with 13 bases between the two ends.

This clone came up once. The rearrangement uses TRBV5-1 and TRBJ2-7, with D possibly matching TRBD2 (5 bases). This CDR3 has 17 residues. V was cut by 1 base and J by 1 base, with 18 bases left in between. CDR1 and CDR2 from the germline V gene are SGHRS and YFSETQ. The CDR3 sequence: CASSLSVSGPGSYEQYF. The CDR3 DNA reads TGCGCCAGCAGCTTGTCCGTATCGGGCCCGGGGTCCTACGAGCAGTACTTC.

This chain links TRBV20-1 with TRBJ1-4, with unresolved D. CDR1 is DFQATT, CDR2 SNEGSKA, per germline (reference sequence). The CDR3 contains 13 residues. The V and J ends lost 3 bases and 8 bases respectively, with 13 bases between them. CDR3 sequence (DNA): TGCAGTGCTAGTGCTGACGTAGGGGAAAAACTGTTTTTT. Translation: CSASADVGEKLFF.

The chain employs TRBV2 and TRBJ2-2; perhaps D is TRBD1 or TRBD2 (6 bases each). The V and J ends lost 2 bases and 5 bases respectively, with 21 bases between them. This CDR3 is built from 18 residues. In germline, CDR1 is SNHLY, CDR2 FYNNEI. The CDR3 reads CASSEKGGRVVPTGELFF. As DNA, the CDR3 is TGTGCCAGCAGTGAAAAGGGGGGCAGGGTCGTACCGACCGGGGAGCTGTTTTTT.

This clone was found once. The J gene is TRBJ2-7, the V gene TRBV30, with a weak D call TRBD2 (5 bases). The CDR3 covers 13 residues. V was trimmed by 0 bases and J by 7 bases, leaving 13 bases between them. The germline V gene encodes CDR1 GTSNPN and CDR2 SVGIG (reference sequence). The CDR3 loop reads CAWSVGEGLEQYF. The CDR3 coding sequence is TGTGCCTGGAGTGTCGGGGAAGGCTTGGAGCAGTACTTC.

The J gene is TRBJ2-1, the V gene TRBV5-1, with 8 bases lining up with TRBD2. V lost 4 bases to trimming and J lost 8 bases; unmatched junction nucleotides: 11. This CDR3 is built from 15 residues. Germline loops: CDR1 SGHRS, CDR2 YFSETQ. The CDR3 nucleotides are TGCGCCAGCAGCCGCCCCCAAGCGGGGGTCGATGAGCAGTTCTTC. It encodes CASSRPQAGVDEQFF.

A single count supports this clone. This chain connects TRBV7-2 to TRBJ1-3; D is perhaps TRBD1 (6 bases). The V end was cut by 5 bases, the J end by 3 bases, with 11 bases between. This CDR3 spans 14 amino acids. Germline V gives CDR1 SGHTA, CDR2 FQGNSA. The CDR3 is CASSPRTVGNTIYF. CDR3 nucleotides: TGTGCCAGCAGCCCACGGACAGTTGGAAACACCATATATTTT. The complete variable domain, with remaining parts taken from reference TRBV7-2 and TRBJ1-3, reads GAGVSQSPSNKVTEKGKDVELRCDPISGHTALYWYRQSLGQGLEFLIYFQGNSAPDKSGLPSDRFSAERTGGSVSTLTIQRTQQEDSAVYLCASSPRTVGNTIYFGEGSWLTVV.

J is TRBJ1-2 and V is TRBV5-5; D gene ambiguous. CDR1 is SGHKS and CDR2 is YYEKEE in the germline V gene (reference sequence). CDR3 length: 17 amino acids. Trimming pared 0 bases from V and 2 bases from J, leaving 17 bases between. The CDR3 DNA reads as TGTGCCAGCAGCTTGGTTGGCAGACCTCCAAGGAACTATGGCTACACCTTC. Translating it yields CASSLVGRPPRNYGYTF.

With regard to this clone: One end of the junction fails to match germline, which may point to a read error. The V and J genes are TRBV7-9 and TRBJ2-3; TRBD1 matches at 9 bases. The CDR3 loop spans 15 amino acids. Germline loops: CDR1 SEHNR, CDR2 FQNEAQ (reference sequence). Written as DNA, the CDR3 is TGTGCCAGCGGCTTAACAGGGGGCGCGGGAGATACGCAGTATTTT. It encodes CASGLTGGAGDTQYF.

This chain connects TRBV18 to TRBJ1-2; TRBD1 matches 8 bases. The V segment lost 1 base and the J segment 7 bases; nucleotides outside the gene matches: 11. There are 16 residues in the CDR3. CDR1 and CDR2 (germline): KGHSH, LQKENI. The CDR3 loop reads CASSPQGQGAISGYTF. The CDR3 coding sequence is TGTGCCAGCTCACCACAGGGTCAGGGGGCAATCAGTGGCTACACCTTC.

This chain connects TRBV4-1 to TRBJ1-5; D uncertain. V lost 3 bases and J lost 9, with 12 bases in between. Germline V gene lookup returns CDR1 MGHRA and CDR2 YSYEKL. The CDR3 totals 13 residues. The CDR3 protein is CASSQDPGWPQHF. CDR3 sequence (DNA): TGCGCCAGCAGCCAGGACCCAGGATGGCCCCAGCATTTT.

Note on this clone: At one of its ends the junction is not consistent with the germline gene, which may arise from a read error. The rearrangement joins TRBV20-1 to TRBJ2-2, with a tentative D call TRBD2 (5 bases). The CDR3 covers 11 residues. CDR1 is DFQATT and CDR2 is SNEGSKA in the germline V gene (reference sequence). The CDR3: CSARGSGELFF. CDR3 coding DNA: TGCAGCGCTAGAGGGTCGGGGGAGCTGTTTTTT.

The CDR3 nucleotides read TGTGCCAGCAGTTCACAGGGGGAGCTGTTTTTT. Amino acids: CASSSQGELFF. The chain carries TRBV6-5 and TRBJ2-2; D ambiguous. CDR3 length: 11 residues. V shed 4 bases and J shed 8 bases, with 5 bases lying between them. From germline, CDR1 is MNHEY and CDR2 SVGAGI.

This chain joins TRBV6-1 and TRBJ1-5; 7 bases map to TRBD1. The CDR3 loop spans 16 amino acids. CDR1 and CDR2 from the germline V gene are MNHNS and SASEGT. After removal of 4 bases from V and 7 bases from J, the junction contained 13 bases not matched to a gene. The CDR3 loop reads CASSVGDRATGQPQHF. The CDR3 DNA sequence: TGTGCCAGCAGTGTGGGAGACAGGGCTACTGGGCAGCCCCAGCATTTT.

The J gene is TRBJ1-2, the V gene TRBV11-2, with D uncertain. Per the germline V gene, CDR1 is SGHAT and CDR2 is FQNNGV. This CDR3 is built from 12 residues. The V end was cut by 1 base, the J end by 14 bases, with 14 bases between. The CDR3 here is CASSLASTRRTF. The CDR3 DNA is TGTGCCAGCAGCTTAGCTTCGACGCGTCGAACCTTC.

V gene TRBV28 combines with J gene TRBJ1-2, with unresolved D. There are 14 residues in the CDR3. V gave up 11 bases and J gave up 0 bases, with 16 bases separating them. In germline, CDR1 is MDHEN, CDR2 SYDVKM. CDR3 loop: CAGRGTRSNYGYTF. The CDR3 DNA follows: TGTGCCGGACGAGGTACCAGATCTAACTATGGCTACACCTTC.

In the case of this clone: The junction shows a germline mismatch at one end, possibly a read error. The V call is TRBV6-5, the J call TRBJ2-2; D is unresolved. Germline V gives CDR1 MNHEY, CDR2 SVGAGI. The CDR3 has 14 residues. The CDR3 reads CASSRLPNAGELFF. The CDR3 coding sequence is TGTGCCAGCTCGAGACTCCCGAACGCCGGGGAGCTGTTTTTT.

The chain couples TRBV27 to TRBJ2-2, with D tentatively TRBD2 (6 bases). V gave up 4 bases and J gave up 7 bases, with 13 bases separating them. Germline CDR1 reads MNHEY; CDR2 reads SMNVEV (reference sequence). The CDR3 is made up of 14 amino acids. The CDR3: CASSWDWGVGELFF. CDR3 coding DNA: TGTGCCAGCAGTTGGGACTGGGGGGTCGGGGAGCTGTTTTTT.

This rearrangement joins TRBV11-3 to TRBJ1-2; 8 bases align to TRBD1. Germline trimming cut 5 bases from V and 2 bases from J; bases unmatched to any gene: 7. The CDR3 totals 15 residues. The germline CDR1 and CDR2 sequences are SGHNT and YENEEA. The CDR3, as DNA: TGTGCCAGCAGCGCACCGGGACAGGCGAACTATGGCTACACCTTC. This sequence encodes CASSAPGQANYGYTF. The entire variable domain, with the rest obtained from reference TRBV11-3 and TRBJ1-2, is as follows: EAGVVQSPRYKIIEKKQPVAFWCNPISGHNTLYWYLQNLGQGPELLIRYENEEAVDDSQLPKDRFSAERLKGVDSTLKIQPAELGDSAVYLCASSAPGQANYGYTFGSGTRLTVV.

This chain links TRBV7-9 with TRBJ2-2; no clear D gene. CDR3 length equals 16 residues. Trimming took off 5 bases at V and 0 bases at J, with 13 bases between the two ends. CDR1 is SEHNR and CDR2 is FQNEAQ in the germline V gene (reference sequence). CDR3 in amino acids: CASSHLLRPNTGELFF. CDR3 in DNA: TGTGCCAGCAGCCACTTGCTCAGACCGAACACCGGGGAGCTGTTTTTT.

CDR3 coding DNA: TGTGCCAGCAGTTACACGCTAGCGGGACGGAATGAGCAGTTCTTC. It yields the protein CASSYTLAGRNEQFF. This chain uses TRBV6-6 with TRBJ2-1; 9 bases fit TRBD2. CDR1 is MNHNY, CDR2 SVGAGI, per germline (reference sequence). V trimming: 2 bases; J trimming: 7 bases; junction bases outside the gene matches: 6. The CDR3 length is 15 residues.

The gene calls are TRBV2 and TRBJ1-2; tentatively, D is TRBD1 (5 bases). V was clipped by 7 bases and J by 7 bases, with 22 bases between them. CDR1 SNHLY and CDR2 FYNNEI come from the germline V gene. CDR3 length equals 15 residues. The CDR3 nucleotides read TGTGCCAGCATTTTCATCAGGGCCCAAGCGTTTGGCTACACCTTC. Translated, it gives CASIFIRAQAFGYTF.

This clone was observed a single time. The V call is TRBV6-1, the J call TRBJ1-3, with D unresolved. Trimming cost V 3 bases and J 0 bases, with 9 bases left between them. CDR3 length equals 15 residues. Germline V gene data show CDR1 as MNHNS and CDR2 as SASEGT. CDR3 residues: CASSEQPSSGNTIYF. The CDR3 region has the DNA TGTGCCAGCAGTGAGCAGCCGAGCTCTGGAAACACCATATATTTT.

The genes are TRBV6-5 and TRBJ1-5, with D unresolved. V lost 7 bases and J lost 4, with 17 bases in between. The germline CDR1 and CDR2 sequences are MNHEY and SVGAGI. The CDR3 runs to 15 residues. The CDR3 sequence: CASTRWSGGNQPQHF. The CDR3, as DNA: TGTGCCAGCACTCGTTGGAGCGGAGGGAATCAGCCCCAGCATTTT.

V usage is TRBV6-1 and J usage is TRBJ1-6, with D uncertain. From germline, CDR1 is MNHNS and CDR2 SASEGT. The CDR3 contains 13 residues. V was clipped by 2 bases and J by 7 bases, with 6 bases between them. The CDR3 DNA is TGTGCCAGCAGTGAACTGGGGAATTCACCCCTCCACTTT. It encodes CASSELGNSPLHF.

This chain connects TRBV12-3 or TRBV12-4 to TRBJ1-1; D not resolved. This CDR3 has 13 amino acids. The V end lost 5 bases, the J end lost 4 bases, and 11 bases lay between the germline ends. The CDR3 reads CASSITEGTEAFF. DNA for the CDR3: TGTGCCAGCAGTATCACAGAGGGCACTGAAGCTTTCTTT.

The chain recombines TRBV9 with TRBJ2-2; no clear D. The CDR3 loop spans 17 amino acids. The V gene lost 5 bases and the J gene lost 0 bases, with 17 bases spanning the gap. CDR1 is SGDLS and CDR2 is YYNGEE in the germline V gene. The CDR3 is CASSSKGLSANTGELFF. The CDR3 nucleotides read TGTGCCAGCAGTTCTAAAGGGCTTTCTGCGAACACCGGGGAGCTGTTTTTT.